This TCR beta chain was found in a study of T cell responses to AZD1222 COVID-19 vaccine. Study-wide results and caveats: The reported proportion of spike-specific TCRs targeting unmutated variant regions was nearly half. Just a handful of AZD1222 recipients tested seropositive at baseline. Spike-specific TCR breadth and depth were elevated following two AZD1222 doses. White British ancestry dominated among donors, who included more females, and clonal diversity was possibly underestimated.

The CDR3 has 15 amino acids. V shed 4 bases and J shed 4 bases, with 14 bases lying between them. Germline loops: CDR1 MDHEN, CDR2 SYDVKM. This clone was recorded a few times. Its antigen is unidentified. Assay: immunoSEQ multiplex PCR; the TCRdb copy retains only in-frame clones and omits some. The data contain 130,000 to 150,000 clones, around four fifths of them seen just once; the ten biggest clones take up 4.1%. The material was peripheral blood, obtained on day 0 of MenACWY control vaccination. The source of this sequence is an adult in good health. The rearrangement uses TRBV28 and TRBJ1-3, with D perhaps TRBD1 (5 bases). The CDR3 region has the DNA TGTGCCAGCAGTTACCCGACCGGGGCGGGAAACACCATATATTTT. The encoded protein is CASSYPTGAGNTIYF.